The rows below give T cell receptor beta chains drawn from one sample of a study of chemoradiotherapy in HPV16-positive cancers. TCRdb's copy holds only in-frame clones and misses some; the assay was immunoSEQ multiplex PCR. This repertoire shows about 12,000 clones, roughly 90% found once; its top ten account for around 2.8%. This material was obtained from a patient who underwent chemoradiotherapy. The receptor set was obtained from a human donor with HPV-associated anogenital cancer. Both conserved end residues are part of each CDR3. A D gene is named only where the DNA matches it firmly. Expanded clones are given a class, and other clones once, few, many or no size at all.

TRBJ1-1 | NA | TRBV30 | NA | TGTGCCGGGACCCGGACATACAACACTGAAGCTTTCTTT | CAGTRTYNTEAFF
TRBJ1-1 | NA | TRBV7-8 | NA | TGTGCCAGCAGCTTCCAACGAACTGGATCCAGAGGAGACACTGAAGCTTTCTTT | CASSFQRTGSRGDTEAFF
TRBJ2-3 | NA | TRBV4-2 | TRBD1 | TGTGCCAGCAGGCCAACAGGGGCTAGCACAGATACGCAGTATTTT | CASRPTGASTDTQYF
TRBJ2-2 | NA | TRBV5-6 | NA | TGTGCCAGCAGCCCCTCCCTTATAGGCGGGGAGCTGTTTTTT | CASSPSLIGGELFF
TRBJ2-7 | NA | TRBV5-1 | TRBD2 | TGCGCCAGCAGCCCCGCGGGGGGGACGGGGGAAAGGCAGTACTTC | CASSPAGGTGERQYF
TRBJ1-1 | NA | TRBV7-8 | TRBD1 | TGTGCCAGCAGCGTCGGGACAGCGAACACTGAAGCTTTCTTT | CASSVGTANTEAFF
TRBJ1-2 | NA | TRBV6-5 | NA | TGTGCCAGCAGTAGGGGAGGGGGCTACACCTTC | CASSRGGGYTF
TRBJ1-3 | NA | TRBV7-2 | NA | TGTGCCAGCAGCTTAGCAGCCTCTGGAAACACCATATATTTT | CASSLAASGNTIYF
TRBJ2-1 | NA | TRBV7-9 | NA | TGTGCCAGCAGCGTAGAGGGAGGCGTCGGGCGGAATGAGCAGTTCTTC | CASSVEGGVGRNEQFF
TRBJ2-7 | NA | TRBV5-4 | NA | TGTGCCAGCAGCGGGGGTTTTTCCTACGAGCAGTACTTC | CASSGGFSYEQYF
TRBJ2-3 | NA | TRBV5-4 | TRBD1 | TGTGCCAGCAGCTCTGCCGGGACAGTTGGTAGAGATACGCAGTATTTT | CASSSAGTVGRDTQYF
TRBJ1-2 | once | TRBV29-1 | NA | TGCAGCGTTGCCGACAGTAAACCAAATGGCTACACCTTC | CSVADSKPNGYTF
TRBJ1-1 | once | TRBV29-1 | NA | TGCAGCGTTGAACCCTTCGGGAACACTGAAGCTTTCTTT | CSVEPFGNTEAFF
TRBJ2-4 | NA | TRBV10-2 | TRBD2 | TGCGCCAGCAGGCTAGCGGGAGATGGAGCCAAAAACATTCAGTACTTC | CASRLAGDGAKNIQYF
TRBJ1-5 | once | TRBV27 | NA | TGTGCCAGCAGTTTCTATCCCCGGGGGAGCAATCAGCCCCAGCATTTT | CASSFYPRGSNQPQHF
TRBJ1-4 | NA | TRBV25-1 | NA | TGTGCCAGCAGTGAAGGGGGGGGTCTTGAAAAACTGTTTTTT | CASSEGGGLEKLFF
TRBJ2-1 | once | TRBV27 | TRBD2 | TGTGCCAGCAGTCCTACCTTAGCGGGGAAGGATGAGCAGTTCTTC | CASSPTLAGKDEQFF
TRBJ1-3 | NA | TRBV5-4 | NA | TGTGCCAGCAGCTCAGATAAACAGGCCCGCTCTGGAAACACCATATATTTT | CASSSDKQARSGNTIYF
TRBJ1-1 | NA | TRBV19 | NA | TGTGCCAGTAGTAGTCTGCAGGTGAACACTGAAGCTTTCTTT | CASSSLQVNTEAFF
TRBJ1-3 | few | TRBV4-2 | NA | TGTGCCAGCACCGCGACGAGGGGTGGAAACACCATATATTTT | CASTATRGGNTIYF
TRBJ2-3 | NA | TRBV5-1 | TRBD1 | TGCGCCAGCAGCACGGGACAGCCAGAGGATACGCAGTATTTT | CASSTGQPEDTQYF
TRBJ1-6 | NA | TRBV19 | NA | TGTGCCAGTAGTTCCCGGGACCTACCTAATTCACCCCTCCACTTT | CASSSRDLPNSPLHF
TRBJ2-2 | NA | TRBV5-1 | NA | TGCGCCAGCAAGGGGGGCGGAGGTTATGCCGGGGAGCTGTTTTTT | CASKGGGGYAGELFF
TRBJ2-5 | NA | TRBV9 | NA | TGTGCCAGCAGCGTAAATTCCCGGGGGGCCCAAGAGACCCAGTACTTC | CASSVNSRGAQETQYF
TRBJ2-2 | once | TRBV15 | NA | TGTGCCACCAGCAGAGACCCAACAGCCGGGGAGCTGTTTTTT | CATSRDPTAGELFF